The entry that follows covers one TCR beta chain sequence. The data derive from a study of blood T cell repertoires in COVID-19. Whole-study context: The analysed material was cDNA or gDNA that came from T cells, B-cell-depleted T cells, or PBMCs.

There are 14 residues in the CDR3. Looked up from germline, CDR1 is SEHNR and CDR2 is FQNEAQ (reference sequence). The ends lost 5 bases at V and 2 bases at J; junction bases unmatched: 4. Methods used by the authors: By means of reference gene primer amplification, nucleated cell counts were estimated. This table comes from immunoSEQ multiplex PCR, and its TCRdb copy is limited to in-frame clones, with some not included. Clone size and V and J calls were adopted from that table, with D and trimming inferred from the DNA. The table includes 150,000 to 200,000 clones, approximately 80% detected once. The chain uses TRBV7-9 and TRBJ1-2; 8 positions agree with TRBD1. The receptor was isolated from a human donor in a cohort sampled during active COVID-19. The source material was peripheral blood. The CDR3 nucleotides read TGTGCCAGCAGCGCCACAGGGGGAAACTATGGCTACACCTTC. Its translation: CASSATGGNYGYTF.